The 6 T cell receptor beta chains in this list originate from one sample, sequenced in a study of identical twins. Each CDR3 protein gets one entry after TCRdb re-called the 5' RACE reads with MiXCR. The sample shows around 340,000 distinct CDR3 sequences, roughly an eighth of them seen only once. The data were also submitted as part of a second study, on yellow fever vaccine responses in identical twins.

Sequences were obtained from CD8+ T cells sorted from blood. These receptors were taken from a young woman in good health.

This clonotype has more than one count but fewer than ten. J is TRBJ2-7 and V is TRBV29-1; no firm D call. This CDR3 is 13 amino acids long. Germline-derived CDR1 and CDR2 are SQVTM and ANQGSEA. Trimming removed 4 bases from V and 1 base from J, with 11 bases in between. The CDR3 sequence: CSVGLGASYEQYF. CDR3 sequence (DNA): TGCAGCGTTGGGTTGGGTGCTTCCTACGAGCAGTACTTC.

The chain links TRBV4-1 to TRBJ2-5; D call uncertain. CDR3 length: 18 amino acids. V was trimmed by 1 base and J by 0 bases, leaving 18 bases between them. Looked up from germline, CDR1 is MGHRA and CDR2 is YSYEKL. CDR3: CASSQGSRVNRHQETQYF. DNA for the CDR3: TGCGCCAGCAGCCAAGGGTCCCGTGTGAACAGACACCAAGAGACCCAGTACTTC.

There are many counts of this clonotype. The chain joins TRBV5-1 to TRBJ1-4; unclear D gene. CDR3 size: 14 residues. Germline V lookup: CDR1 SGHRS, CDR2 YFSETQ. V was cut by 2 bases and J by 3 bases, with 8 bases left in between. The CDR3 coding sequence is TGCGCCAGCAGCTTATACGCGGCTAATGAAAAACTGTTTTTT. Translation gives CASSLYAANEKLFF.

The chain carries TRBV2 and TRBJ2-3; possible D gene TRBD1, 6 bases. V was shortened by 1 base and J by 1 base, with 12 bases between the two germline ends. CDR1 SNHLY and CDR2 FYNNEI come from the germline V gene. This CDR3 region has 16 residues. This CDR3 reads CASSEGVGAGTDTQYF. The CDR3, as DNA: TGTGCCAGCAGTGAAGGAGTGGGGGCGGGCACAGATACGCAGTATTTT.

The V and J genes are TRBV28 and TRBJ1-6, with a tentative D call TRBD1 (5 bases). CDR1 MDHEN and CDR2 SYDVKM come from the germline V gene. The CDR3 contains 14 residues. The germline V and J ends were trimmed by 2 bases and 10 bases, with 12 bases remaining between them. The CDR3 region has the DNA TGTGCCAGCAGTTTACTCCAGGGTGGCTCACCCCTCCACTTT. Amino acid sequence: CASSLLQGGSPLHF.

The chain recombines TRBV24-1 with TRBJ2-3; D uncertain. CDR1 KGHDR and CDR2 SFDVKD come from the germline V gene. CDR3 length equals 13 residues. Between the trimmed V and J ends, which lost 4 bases and 2 bases, there was a span of 6 bases. CDR3 sequence: CATSEGYTDTQYF. CDR3 nucleotides: TGTGCCACCAGTGAAGGGTACACAGATACGCAGTATTTT.